This T cell receptor (beta chain) emerged from a study of regulatory T cells in long-lasting Graves disease. This clonotype has a count of ten or more. Assembly of TCR beta libraries relied on iRepertoire HTBI primers together with Arm-PCR of CDR3 regions. A single record per CDR3 protein comes from TCRdb applying MiXCR to the multiplex PCR reads. The table includes over 350,000 distinct CDR3 sequences, over 12% detected once. This sample's time point: newly diagnosed GD, antithyroid drugs for less than 3 months. RNA isolated from PBMCs was used to make the TCR library. Trimming took off 5 bases at V and 4 bases at J, with 15 bases between the two ends. The germline CDR1 and CDR2 sequences are SGHAT and FQNNGV. This CDR3 region has 15 residues. This sample also belongs to another study, concerning T cells in Graves' hyperthyroidism and ophthalmopathy.

This TCR was sampled from a woman aged 35 to 49 with Graves disease. This chain links TRBV11-2 with TRBJ2-1; no firm D call. Sequencing used peripheral blood mononuclear cells (PBMCs), obtained at new diagnosis, from a patient treated with antithyroid drugs. The CDR3 is CASSPRDLVYNEQFF. The CDR3 DNA reads as TGTGCCAGCAGCCCCCGCGATTTGGTTTACAATGAGCAGTTCTTC.